The T cell receptor (beta chain) described here comes from a study of T cell repertoires in cytomegalovirus infection. Overall study: Alongside well-studied HLA-B-restricted CMV epitopes, recently identified HLA-C-restricted CMV epitopes were also used. Public TCR beta signatures provided an indication of both CMV infection and a matching HLA type.

With 4 bases removed from V and 3 bases from J, the gap between germline ends came to 6 bases. The CDR3 totals 12 residues. Germline V lookup: CDR1 ENHRY, CDR2 SYGVKD. This clonotype was counted a few times. Its antigen is unidentified. One entry per CDR3 protein results from TCRdb running MiXCR on the reads. Here the sample spans over 250,000 distinct CDR3 sequences, roughly a fifth being singletons. The chain carries TRBV10-3 and TRBJ1-2; unclear D gene. This receptor was identified in a human donor in good health (CMV status not recorded). Some clones in this sample may be carry-over from other donors' samples. Here the sequenced sample was cultured PBMCs, taken from culture after CMV antigen stimulation. DNA of the CDR3: TGTGCCATCAGTGTGGGTGACTATGGCTACACCTTC. Translated: CAISVGDYGYTF.